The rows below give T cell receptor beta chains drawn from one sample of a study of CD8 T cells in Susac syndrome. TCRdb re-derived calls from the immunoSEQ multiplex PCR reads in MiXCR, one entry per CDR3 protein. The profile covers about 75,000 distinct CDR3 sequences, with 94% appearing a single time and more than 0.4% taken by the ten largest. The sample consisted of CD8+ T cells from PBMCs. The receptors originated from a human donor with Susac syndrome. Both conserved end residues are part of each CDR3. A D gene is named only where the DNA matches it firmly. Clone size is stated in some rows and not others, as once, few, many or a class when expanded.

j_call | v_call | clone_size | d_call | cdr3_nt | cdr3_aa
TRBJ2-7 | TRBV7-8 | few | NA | TGTGCCAGCAGCCCCCGGACAGTTCCCTACGAGCAGTACTTC | CASSPRTVPYEQYF
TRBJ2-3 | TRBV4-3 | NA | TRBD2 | TGCGCCAGCAGCCAAGAACCGGGGGGGCCAACAGATACGCAGTATTTT | CASSQEPGGPTDTQYF
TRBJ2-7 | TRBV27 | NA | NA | TGTGCCAGCAGTTTCGGCCGAGATGCCTACGAGCAGTACTTC | CASSFGRDAYEQYF
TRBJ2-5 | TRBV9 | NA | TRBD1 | TGTGCCAGCAGCGCCTCAGGGGGCGGGGAGACCCAGTACTTC | CASSASGGGETQYF
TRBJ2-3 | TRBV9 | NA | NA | TGTGCCAGCAGCCCCCCCGAGTATACGCAGTATTTT | CASSPPEYTQYF
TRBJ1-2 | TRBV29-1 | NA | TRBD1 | TGCAGCGTTGGGGGACAGGGGCGGTATGGCTACACCTTC | CSVGGQGRYGYTF
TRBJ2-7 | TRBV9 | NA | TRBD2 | TGTGCCAGCAGCGTAGGGTCTAGCGGGACCTACGAGCAGTACTTC | CASSVGSSGTYEQYF
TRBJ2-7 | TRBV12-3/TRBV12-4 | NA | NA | TGTGCCAGCAGTCCAAAGTACGAGCAGTACTTC | CASSPKYEQYF
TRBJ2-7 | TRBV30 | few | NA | TGTGCCTGGAGCGGTTACGAGCAGTACTTC | CAWSGYEQYF
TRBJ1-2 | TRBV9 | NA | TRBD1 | TGTGCCAGCAACGACAGGGTCTATGGCTACACCTTC | CASNDRVYGYTF
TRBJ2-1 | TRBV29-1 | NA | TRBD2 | TGCAGCGCCCGACTAGCGGGGGGGAGATACAATGAGCAGTTCTTC | CSARLAGGRYNEQFF
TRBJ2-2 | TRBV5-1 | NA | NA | TGCGCCAGCAGCTTACAGTGGGGGCTAACCACCGGGGAGCTGTTTTTT | CASSLQWGLTTGELFF
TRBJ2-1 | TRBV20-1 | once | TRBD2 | TGCAGTGCTAGAGATCCGGGAGGCTCCTACAATGAGCAGTTCTTC | CSARDPGGSYNEQFF
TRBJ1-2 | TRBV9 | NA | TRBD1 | TGTGCCAGCAGCGCTCAAACTGGGACAGACTTCTATGGCTACACCTTC | CASSAQTGTDFYGYTF
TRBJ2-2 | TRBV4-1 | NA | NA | TGCGCCAGCAGCCAGGTTCAAGGACGAGGGGAGCTGTTTTTT | CASSQVQGRGELFF
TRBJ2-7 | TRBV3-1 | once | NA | TGTGCCAGCAGCCAAGGGGATGGGGGGCTAAGTGAGCAGTACTTC | CASSQGDGGLSEQYF
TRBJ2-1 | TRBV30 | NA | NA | TGTGCCTGGAGTTGGGGAAGCTCCTACAATGAGCAGTTCTTC | CAWSWGSSYNEQFF
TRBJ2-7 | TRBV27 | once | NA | TGTGCCAGCAGCCATGGGGACTACGAGCAGTACTTC | CASSHGDYEQYF
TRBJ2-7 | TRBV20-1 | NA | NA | TGCAGTGCTAGAGATACGGGGGAAATCCACGAGCAGTACTTC | CSARDTGEIHEQYF
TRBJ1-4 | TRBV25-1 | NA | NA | TGTGCCAGCAGTGATCAAGGGGATGAACTGTTTTTT | CASSDQGDELFF
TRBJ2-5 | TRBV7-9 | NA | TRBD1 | TGTGCCAGCGCGGGACAGGGACAAGAGACCCAGTACTTC | CASAGQGQETQYF
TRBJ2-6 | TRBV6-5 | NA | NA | TGTGCCAGCAGTTACAGGGCAGTTCCTCTCTCTGGGGCCAACGTCCTGACTTTC | CASSYRAVPLSGANVLTF
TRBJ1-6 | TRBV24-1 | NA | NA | TGTGGACGGGCCGCCTATAATTCACCCCTCCACTTT | CGRAAYNSPLHF
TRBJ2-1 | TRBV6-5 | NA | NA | TGTGCCAGCAGTTACTCGGCGGCATACAATGAGCAGTTCTTC | CASSYSAAYNEQFF
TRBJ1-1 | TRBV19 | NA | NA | TGTGCCAGTATCAGCAAGGGGAGAAGCACTGAAGCTTTCTTT | CASISKGRSTEAFF
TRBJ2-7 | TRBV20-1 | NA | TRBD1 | TGCAGTGCTAGGGGACAGGGGATTTACGAGCAGTACTTC | CSARGQGIYEQYF
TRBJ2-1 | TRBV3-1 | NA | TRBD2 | TGTGCCAGCAGCCAAGATTTAGCGGGGGGTAATGAGCAGTTCTTC | CASSQDLAGGNEQFF
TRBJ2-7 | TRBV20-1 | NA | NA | TGCAGTTCCTACGAGCAGTACTTC | CSSYEQYF
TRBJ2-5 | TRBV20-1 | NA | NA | TGCAGTGCTAGGGCTACTCCCCAAGAGACCCAGTACTTC | CSARATPQETQYF
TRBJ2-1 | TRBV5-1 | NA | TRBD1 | TGCGCCAGCAAAGGGACAGGGATTTACAATGAGCAGTTCTTC | CASKGTGIYNEQFF
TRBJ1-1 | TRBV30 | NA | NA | TGTGCCTGGAGTGTAGGGGGATCTGGTGAAGCTTTCTTT | CAWSVGGSGEAFF
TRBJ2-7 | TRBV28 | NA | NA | TGTGCCAGCAGCCTACGGGACTCAAGGAGCTCCTACGAGCAGTACTTC | CASSLRDSRSSYEQYF
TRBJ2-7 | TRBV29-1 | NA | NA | TGCAGCGTTGAAGGAGAAGCCCCCTACGAGCAGTACTTC | CSVEGEAPYEQYF
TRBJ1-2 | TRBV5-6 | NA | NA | TGTGCCAGCAGCTTGGGTGGACAGCATTATGGCTACACCTTC | CASSLGGQHYGYTF
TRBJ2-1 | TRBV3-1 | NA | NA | TGTGCCAGCAGCCAAGAGCCTCGGCGGGGCGATGAGCAGTTCTTC | CASSQEPRRGDEQFF
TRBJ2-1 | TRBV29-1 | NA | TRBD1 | TGCAGCGTTGACCCACGGGACAGGGGTGGGAATGAGCAGTTCTTC | CSVDPRDRGGNEQFF
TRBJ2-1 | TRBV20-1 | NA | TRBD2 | TGCAGTGCGAACCGGGGAGTTCAGAAGACTAGCGGGGGAAATGAGCAGTTCTTC | CSANRGVQKTSGGNEQFF
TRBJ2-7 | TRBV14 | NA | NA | TGTGCCAGCAGCCAAGATGGATGGTATTCCTACGAGCAGTACTTC | CASSQDGWYSYEQYF
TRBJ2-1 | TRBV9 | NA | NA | TGTGCCAGCAGCGTTAAGGGTGCTAGCTCCTACAATGAGCAGTTCTTC | CASSVKGASSYNEQFF
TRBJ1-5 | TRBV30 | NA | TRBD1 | TGTGCCTGGAGTACAGGGGGCAATCAGCCCCAGCATTTT | CAWSTGGNQPQHF
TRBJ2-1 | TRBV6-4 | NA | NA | TGTGCCAGCAGCACGGTGATTGGTCATTACAATGAGCAGTTCTTC | CASSTVIGHYNEQFF
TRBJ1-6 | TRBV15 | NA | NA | TGTGCCACCAGCGTGAGAGGGCTCGAGGGATCACCCCTCCACTTT | CATSVRGLEGSPLHF
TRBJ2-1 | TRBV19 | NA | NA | TGTGCCAGTAGTATACTGGGGCATAATGAGCAGTTCTTC | CASSILGHNEQFF
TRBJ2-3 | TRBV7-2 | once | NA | TGTGCCAGCAGCTCCCCGGGTACTAGCACAGATACGCAGTATTTT | CASSSPGTSTDTQYF
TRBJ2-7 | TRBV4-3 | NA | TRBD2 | TGCGCCAGCAGCCAAGTGGGGGGGTATTACGAGCAGTACTTC | CASSQVGGYYEQYF
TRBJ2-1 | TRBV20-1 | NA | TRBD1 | TGCAGTGCTAGGGCCCCGGGACAGGACTACAATGAGCAGTTCTTC | CSARAPGQDYNEQFF
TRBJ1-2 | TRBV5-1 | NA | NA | TGCGCCAGCAGCTTGGACGGAGGGGTCGGCTACACCTTC | CASSLDGGVGYTF
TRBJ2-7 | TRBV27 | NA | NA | TGTGCCAGCAGTTTAGCGGGCTCACGGGAGCAGTACTTC | CASSLAGSREQYF
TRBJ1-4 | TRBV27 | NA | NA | TGTGCCAGCAGCGTCAGGGCGTCTAATGAAAAACTGTTTTTT | CASSVRASNEKLFF
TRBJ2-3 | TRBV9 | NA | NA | TGTGCCAGCAGCCCTAGATCAGATACGCAGTATTTT | CASSPRSDTQYF
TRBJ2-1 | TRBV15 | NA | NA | TGTGCCACCAGCAGAGGGAAATATGAGCAGTTCTTC | CATSRGKYEQFF
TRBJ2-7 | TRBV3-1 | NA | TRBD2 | TGTGCCAGCAGCCAAGTGAGCGGGGGGCCCTTCGAGCAGTACTTC | CASSQVSGGPFEQYF
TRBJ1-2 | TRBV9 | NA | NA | TGTGCCAGCAGCGTAGGGAAAATAGGCTACACCTTC | CASSVGKIGYTF
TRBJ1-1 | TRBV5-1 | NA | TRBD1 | TGCGCCAGCAGCCCAGAGACAGGGGGGAACACTGAAGCTTTCTTT | CASSPETGGNTEAFF